Following are 9 T cell receptor beta chains from one sample sequenced in a study of CD8 T cells in Susac syndrome. The RNA, about 0.5 to 1 ug, was put through reverse transcription using random hexamers. TCRdb independently ran MiXCR on the immunoSEQ multiplex PCR reads; one entry per CDR3 protein. The table shows under 70,000 distinct CDR3 sequences, with roughly 94% occurring only once. Sequenced sample: CD8+ T cells from PBMCs. These receptors were obtained from a human donor with Susac syndrome.

The CDR3 region is CASSFWGNQPQHF. CDR3 DNA sequence: TGTGCCAGCAGTTTTTGGGGCAATCAGCCCCAGCATTTT. The chain combines TRBV12-3 or TRBV12-4 with TRBJ1-5; the D is unclear. This CDR3 is 13 amino acids long. V was shortened by 3 bases and J by 2 bases, with 5 bases between the two germline ends.

The V gene is TRBV7-9, the J gene TRBJ1-5; no definite D call. V lost 3 bases to trimming and J lost 4 bases, with 13 bases between them. Per germline, CDR1 SEHNR and CDR2 FQNEAQ (reference sequence). The CDR3 sequence is 15 residues long. The CDR3 coding sequence is TGTGCCAGCAGCTTTACCGGGAACCAAAATCAGCCCCAGCATTTT. It is translated as CASSFTGNQNQPQHF.

The rearrangement uses TRBV7-2 and TRBJ2-7; D uncertain. Trimming shortened V by 0 bases and J by 7 bases, and 10 bases separated the two germline ends. Germline CDR1 and CDR2: SGHTA and FQGNSA. The CDR3 consists of 13 residues. CDR3 sequence: CASSLANGREQYF. The CDR3 coding sequence is TGTGCCAGCAGCTTAGCGAACGGGCGGGAGCAGTACTTC.

The chain links TRBV20-1 to TRBJ2-7, with a tentative D call TRBD2 (6 bases). Germline V gene lookup returns CDR1 DFQATT and CDR2 SNEGSKA (reference sequence). The CDR3 is 14 amino acids. V was trimmed by 0 bases and J by 5 bases, leaving 14 bases between them. The CDR3 DNA is TGCAGTGCTAGAGATCGCCGGAGGGACCACGAGCAGTACTTC. Translating it yields CSARDRRRDHEQYF.

The chain links TRBV15 to TRBJ2-7; the match to TRBD1 covers 12 bases. The length of the CDR3 is 16 residues. Germline-derived CDR1 and CDR2 are LNHNV and YYDKDF (reference sequence). The trim removed 3 bases at V and 7 bases at J, leaving 10 bases unmatched. The CDR3 here is CATSRSPGQGAKEQYF. The CDR3 nucleotides are TGTGCCACCAGCAGGTCACCGGGACAGGGGGCGAAAGAGCAGTACTTC. Together with reference TRBV15 and TRBJ2-7, the CDR3 gives the full variable domain: DAMVIQNPRYQVTQFGKPVTLSCSQTLNHNVMYWYQQKSSQAPKLLFHYYDKDFNNEADTPDNFQSRRPNTSFCFLDIRSPGLGDTAMYLCATSRSPGQGAKEQYFGPGTRLTVT.

This chain connects TRBV13 to TRBJ2-3, with D unresolved. Trimming stripped 3 bases from V and 0 bases from J, with 7 bases between. CDR1 is PRHDT and CDR2 is FYEKMQ in the germline V gene (reference sequence). This CDR3 region has 14 residues. The CDR3: CASSLPTSTDTQYF. DNA for the CDR3: TGTGCCAGCAGCTTGCCCACTAGCACAGATACGCAGTATTTT.

This chain joins TRBV12-3 or TRBV12-4 and TRBJ2-7, with TRBD1 matching 8 bases. This CDR3 is built from 15 residues. The junction had 9 bases not matched to a gene; V was cut back by 4 bases and J by 4 bases. CDR3 amino acids: CASSSPRTGIYEQYF. CDR3 sequence (DNA): TGTGCCAGCAGTTCCCCCCGGACAGGGATATACGAGCAGTACTTC.

This sequence joins TRBV12-3 or TRBV12-4 and TRBJ2-3; D is undetermined. Between the trimmed V and J ends, which lost 1 base and 0 bases, there was a span of 5 bases. The CDR3 extends over 14 amino acids. As DNA, the CDR3 is TGTGCCAGCAGTTTAGTGCTTAGCACAGATACGCAGTATTTT. Encoded protein: CASSLVLSTDTQYF.

This chain uses TRBV19 with TRBJ2-4, with D possibly matching TRBD2 (7 bases). Germline-derived CDR1 and CDR2 are LNHDA and SQIVND (reference sequence). Deletions cut 7 bases from V and 9 bases from J, with 16 bases between. This CDR3 is 13 amino acids long. CDR3 sequence (DNA): TGTGCCAGTATACAGGGACCGGGGGGCATTCAGTACTTC. Translation gives CASIQGPGGIQYF.